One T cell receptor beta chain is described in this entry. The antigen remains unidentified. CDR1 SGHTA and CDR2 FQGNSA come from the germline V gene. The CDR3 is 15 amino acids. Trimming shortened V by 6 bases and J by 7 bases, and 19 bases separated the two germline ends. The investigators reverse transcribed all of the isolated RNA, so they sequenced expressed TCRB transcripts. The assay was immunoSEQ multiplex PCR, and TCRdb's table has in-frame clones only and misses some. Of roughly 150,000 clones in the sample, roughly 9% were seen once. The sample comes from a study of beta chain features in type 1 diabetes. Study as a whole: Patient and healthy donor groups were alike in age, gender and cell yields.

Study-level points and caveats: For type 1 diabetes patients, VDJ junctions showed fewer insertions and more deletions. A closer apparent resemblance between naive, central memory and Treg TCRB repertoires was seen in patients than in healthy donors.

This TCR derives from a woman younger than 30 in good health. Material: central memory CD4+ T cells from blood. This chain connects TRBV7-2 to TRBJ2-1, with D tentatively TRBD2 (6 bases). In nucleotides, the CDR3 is TGTGCCAGCAGTCCATTAAGCGCGGGGTGGAATGAGCAGTTCTTC. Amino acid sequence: CASSPLSAGWNEQFF.